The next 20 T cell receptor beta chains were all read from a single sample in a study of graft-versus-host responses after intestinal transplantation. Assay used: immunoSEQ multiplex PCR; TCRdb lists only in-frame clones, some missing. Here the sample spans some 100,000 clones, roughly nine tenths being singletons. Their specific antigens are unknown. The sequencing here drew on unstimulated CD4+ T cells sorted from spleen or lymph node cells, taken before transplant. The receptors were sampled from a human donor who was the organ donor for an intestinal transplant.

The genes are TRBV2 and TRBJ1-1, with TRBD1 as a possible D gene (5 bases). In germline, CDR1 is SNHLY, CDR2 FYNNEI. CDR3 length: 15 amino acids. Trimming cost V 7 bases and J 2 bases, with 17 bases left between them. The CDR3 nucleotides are TGTGCCAGCAACCCACCGGGGCGGGGTAACACTGAAGCTTTCTTT. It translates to CASNPPGRGNTEAFF.

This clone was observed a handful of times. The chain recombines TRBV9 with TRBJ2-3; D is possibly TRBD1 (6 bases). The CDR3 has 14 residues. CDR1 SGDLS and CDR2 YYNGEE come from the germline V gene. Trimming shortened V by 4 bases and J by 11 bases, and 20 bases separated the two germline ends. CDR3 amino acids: CASSPQMGAPRQYF. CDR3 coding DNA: TGTGCCAGCAGCCCCCAGATGGGGGCCCCCAGGCAGTATTTT.

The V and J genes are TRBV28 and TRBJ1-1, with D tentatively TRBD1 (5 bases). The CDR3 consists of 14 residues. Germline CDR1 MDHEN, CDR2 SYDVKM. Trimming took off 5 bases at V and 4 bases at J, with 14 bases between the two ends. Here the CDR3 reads CASSRPLRGTEAFF. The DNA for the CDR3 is TGTGCCAGCAGTCGGCCCTTAAGGGGCACTGAAGCTTTCTTT.

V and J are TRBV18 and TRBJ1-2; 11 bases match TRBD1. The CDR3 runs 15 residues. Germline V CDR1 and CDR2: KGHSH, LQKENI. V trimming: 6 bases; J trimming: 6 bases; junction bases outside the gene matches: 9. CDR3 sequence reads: CASSPLGQGADGYTF. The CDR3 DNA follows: TGTGCCAGCTCCCCTCTTGGACAGGGGGCTGATGGCTACACCTTC.

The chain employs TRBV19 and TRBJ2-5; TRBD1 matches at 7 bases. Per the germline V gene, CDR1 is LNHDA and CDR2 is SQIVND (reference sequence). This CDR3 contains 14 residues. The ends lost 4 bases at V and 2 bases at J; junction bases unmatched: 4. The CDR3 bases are TGTGCCAGTAGTAATACAGGGGTTCAAGAGACCCAGTACTTC. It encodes CASSNTGVQETQYF.

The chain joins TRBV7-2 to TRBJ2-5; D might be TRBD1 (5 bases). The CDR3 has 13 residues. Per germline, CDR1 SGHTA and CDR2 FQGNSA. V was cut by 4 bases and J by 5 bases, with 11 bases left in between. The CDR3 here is CASSSSYRETQYF. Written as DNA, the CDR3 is TGTGCCAGCAGCTCTTCTTACAGGGAGACCCAGTACTTC.

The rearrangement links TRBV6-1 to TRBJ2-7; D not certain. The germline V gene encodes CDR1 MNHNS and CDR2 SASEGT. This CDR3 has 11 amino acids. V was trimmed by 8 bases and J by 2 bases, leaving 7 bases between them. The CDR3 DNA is TGTGCCAGCTTTAGTACCTACGAGCAGTACTTC. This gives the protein CASFSTYEQYF.

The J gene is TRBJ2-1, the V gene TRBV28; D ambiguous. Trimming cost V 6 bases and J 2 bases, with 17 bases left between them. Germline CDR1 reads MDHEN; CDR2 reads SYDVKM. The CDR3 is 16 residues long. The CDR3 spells CASSPTELLTYNEQFF. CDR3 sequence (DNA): TGTGCCAGCAGCCCTACCGAACTTCTAACCTACAATGAGCAGTTCTTC. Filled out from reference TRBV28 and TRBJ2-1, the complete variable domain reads DVKVTQSSRYLVKRTGEKVFLECVQDMDHENMFWYRQDPGLGLRLIYFSYDVKMKEKGDIPEGYSVSREKKERFSLILESASTNQTSMYLCASSPTELLTYNEQFFGPGTRLTVL.

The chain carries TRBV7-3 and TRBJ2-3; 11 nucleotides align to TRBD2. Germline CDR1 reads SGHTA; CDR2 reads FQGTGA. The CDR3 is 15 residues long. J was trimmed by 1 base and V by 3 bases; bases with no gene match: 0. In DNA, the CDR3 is TGTGCCAGCAGCTTGGGACTAGCGGGCACAGATACGCAGTATTTT. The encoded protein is CASSLGLAGTDTQYF.

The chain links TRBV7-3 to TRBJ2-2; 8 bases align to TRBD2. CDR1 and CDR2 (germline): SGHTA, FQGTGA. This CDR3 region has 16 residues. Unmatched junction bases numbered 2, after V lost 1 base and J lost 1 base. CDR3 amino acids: CASSLRLAGNTGELFF. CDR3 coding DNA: TGTGCCAGCAGCTTAAGGCTAGCGGGGAACACCGGGGAGCTGTTTTTT.

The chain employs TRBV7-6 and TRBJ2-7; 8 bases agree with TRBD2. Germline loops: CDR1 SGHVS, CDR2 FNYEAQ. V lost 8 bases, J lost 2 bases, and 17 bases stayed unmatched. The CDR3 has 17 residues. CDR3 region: CASSASRYGGAAYEQYF. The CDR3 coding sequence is TGTGCCAGCTCAGCTTCCCGGTACGGGGGGGCGGCCTACGAGCAGTACTTC.

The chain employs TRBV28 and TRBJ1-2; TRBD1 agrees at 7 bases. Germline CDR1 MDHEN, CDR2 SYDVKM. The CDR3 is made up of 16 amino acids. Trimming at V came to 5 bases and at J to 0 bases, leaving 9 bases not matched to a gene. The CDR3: CASSATGAGSNYGYTF. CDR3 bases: TGTGCCAGCAGTGCCACAGGGGCCGGATCTAACTATGGCTACACCTTC.

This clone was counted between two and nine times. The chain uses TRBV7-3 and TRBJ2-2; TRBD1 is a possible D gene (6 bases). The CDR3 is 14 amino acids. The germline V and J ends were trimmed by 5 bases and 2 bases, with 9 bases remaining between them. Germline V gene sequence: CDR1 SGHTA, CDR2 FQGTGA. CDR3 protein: CASSPQGNTGELFF. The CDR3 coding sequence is TGTGCCAGCAGCCCACAGGGCAACACCGGGGAGCTGTTTTTT.

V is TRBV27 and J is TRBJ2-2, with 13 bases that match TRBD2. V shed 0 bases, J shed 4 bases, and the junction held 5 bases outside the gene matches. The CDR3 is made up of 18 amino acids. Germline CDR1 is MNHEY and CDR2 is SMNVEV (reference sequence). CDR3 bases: TGTGCCAGCAGTTTATCACTAGCGGGGGGGCGTTCCACCGGGGAGCTGTTTTTT. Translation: CASSLSLAGGRSTGELFF.

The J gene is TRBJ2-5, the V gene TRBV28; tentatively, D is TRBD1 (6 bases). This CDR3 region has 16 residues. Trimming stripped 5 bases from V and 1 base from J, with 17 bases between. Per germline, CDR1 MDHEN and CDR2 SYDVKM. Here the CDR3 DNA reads TGTGCCAGCAGTGGGACACTTTCGGGCCCCCAAGAGACCCAGTACTTC. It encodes CASSGTLSGPQETQYF.

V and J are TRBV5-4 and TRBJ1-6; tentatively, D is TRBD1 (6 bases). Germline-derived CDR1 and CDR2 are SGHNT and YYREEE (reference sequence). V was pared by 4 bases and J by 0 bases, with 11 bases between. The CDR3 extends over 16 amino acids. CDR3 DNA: TGTGCCAGCAGCCCTCAGGGGACCTCCTATAATTCACCCCTCCACTTT. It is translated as CASSPQGTSYNSPLHF.

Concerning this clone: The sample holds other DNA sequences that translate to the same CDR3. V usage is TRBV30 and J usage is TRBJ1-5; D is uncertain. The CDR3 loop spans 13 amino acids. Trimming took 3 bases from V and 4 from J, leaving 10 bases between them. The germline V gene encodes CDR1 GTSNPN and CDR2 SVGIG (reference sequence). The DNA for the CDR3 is TGTGCCTGGAGCCGGACTGGGAATCAGCCCCAGCATTTT. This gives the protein CAWSRTGNQPQHF.

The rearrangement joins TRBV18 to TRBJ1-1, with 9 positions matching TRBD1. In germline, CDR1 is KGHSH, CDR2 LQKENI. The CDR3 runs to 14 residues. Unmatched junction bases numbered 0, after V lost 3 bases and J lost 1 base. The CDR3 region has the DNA TGTGCCAGCTCACCGGACAGGGGGAACACTGAAGCTTTCTTT. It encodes CASSPDRGNTEAFF.

The CDR3 DNA sequence: TGTGCCAGCAGCTTAGGCTCTAGCGTTAACACCGGGGAGCTGTTTTTT. It translates to CASSLGSSVNTGELFF. This chain connects TRBV5-4 to TRBJ2-2, with D maybe TRBD2 (6 bases). Germline assignment: CDR1 SGHNT and CDR2 YYREEE (reference sequence). The CDR3 is 16 residues long. Trimming took off 2 bases at V and 2 bases at J, with 13 bases between the two ends.

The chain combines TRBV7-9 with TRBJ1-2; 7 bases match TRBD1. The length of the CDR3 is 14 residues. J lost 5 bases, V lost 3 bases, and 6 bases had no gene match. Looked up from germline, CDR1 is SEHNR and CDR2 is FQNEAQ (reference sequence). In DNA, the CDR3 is TGTGCCAGCAGCTTCTCACAGGGGTGGTATGGCTACACCTTC. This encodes CASSFSQGWYGYTF. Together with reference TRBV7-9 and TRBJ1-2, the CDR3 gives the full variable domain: DTGVSQNPRHKITKRGQNVTFRCDPISEHNRLYWYRQTLGQGPEFLTYFQNEAQLEKSRLLSDRFSAERPKGSFSTLEIQRTEQGDSAMYLCASSFSQGWYGYTFGSGTRLTVV.